This TCR beta chain was sequenced during a study of blood T cell repertoires in COVID-19. Study-level information: In each case, the material was cDNA or gDNA derived from T cells, B-cell-depleted T cells, or PBMCs.

This CDR3 is built from 14 residues. The germline V gene has CDR1 SNHLY and CDR2 FYNNEI. V shed 7 bases, J shed 1 base, and the junction held 6 bases outside the gene matches. Assay: immunoSEQ multiplex PCR; the TCRdb copy retains only in-frame clones and omits some. The table records about 81,000 clones, under 90% of them present only once. The rearrangement uses TRBV2 and TRBJ1-2; 7 positions match TRBD1. Sequences were obtained from peripheral blood. The clonotype originates from a human donor in a cohort sampled during active COVID-19. DNA of the CDR3: TGTGCCAGCAAGCCTTACAGGGGTAACTATGGCTACACCTTC. This encodes CASKPYRGNYGYTF.